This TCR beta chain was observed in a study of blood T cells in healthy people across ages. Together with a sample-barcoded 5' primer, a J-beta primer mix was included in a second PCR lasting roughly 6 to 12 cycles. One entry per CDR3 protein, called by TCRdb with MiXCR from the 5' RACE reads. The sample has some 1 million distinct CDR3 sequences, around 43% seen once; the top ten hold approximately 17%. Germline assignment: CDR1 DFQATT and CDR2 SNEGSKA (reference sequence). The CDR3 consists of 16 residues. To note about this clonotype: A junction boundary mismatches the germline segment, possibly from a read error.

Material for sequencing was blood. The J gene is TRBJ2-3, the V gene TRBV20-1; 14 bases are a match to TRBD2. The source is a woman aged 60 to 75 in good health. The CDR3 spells CSAPRLAGGSIDTQYF. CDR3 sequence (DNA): TGCAGTGCTCCTCGACTAGCGGGAGGGAGCATAGATACGCAGTATTTT.